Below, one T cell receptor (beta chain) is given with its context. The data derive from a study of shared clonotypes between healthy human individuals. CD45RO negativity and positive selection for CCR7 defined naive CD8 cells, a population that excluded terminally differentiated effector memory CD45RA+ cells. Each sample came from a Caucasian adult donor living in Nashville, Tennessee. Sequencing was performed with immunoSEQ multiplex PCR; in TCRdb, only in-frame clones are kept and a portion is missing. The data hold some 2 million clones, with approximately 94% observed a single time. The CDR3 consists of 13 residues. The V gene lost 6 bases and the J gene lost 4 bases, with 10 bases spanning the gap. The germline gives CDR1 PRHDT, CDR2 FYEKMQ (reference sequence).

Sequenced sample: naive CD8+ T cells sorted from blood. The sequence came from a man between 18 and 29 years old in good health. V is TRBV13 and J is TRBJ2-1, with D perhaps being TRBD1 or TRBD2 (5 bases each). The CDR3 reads CASSHEGYNEQFF. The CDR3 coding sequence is TGTGCCAGCAGTCATGAGGGGTACAATGAGCAGTTCTTC.